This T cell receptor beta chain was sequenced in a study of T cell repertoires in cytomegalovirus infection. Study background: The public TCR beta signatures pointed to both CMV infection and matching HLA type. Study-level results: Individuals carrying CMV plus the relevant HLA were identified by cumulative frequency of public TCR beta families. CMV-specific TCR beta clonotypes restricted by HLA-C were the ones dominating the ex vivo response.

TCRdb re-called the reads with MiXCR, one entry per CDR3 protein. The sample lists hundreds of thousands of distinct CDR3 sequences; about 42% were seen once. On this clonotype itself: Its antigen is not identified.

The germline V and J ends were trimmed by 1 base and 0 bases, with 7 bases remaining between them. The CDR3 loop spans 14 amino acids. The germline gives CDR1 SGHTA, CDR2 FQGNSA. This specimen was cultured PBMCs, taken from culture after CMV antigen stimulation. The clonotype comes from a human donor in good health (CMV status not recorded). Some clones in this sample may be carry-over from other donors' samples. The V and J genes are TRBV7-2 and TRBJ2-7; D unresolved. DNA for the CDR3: TGTGCCAGCAGCTTAGTCCCCGACTCCTACGAGCAGTACTTC. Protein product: CASSLVPDSYEQYF.